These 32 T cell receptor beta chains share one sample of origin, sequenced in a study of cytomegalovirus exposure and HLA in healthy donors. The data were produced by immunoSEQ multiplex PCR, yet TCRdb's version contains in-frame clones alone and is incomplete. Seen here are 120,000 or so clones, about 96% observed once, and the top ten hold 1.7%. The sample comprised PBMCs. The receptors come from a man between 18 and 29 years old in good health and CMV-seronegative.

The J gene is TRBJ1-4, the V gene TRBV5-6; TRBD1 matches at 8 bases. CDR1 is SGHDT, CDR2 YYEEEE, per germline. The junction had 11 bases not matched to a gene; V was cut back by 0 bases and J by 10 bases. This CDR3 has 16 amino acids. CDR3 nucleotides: TGTGCCAGCAGCTTGGGATCCGGGACAGGTTTCGGAAAACTGTTTTTT. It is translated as CASSLGSGTGFGKLFF.

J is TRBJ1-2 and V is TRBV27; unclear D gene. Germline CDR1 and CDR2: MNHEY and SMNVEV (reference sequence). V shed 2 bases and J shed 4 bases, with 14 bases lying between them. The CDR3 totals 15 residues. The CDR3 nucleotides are TGTGCCAGCAGTTTAACGCAGGCACTGGGCTATGGCTACACCTTC. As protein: CASSLTQALGYGYTF.

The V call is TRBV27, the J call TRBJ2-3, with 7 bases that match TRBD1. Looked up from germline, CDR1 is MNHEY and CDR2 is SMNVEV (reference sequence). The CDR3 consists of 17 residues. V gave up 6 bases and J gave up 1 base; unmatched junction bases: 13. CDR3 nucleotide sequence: TGTGCCAGCAGCTCCCAACCCCGGGACAGTCGCACAGATACGCAGTATTTT. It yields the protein CASSSQPRDSRTDTQYF.

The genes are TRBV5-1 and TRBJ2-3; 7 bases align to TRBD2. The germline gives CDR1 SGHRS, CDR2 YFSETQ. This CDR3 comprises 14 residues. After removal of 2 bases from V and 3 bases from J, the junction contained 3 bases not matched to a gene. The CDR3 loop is CASSFGLGTDTQYF. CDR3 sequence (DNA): TGCGCCAGCAGCTTCGGACTAGGGACAGATACGCAGTATTTT.

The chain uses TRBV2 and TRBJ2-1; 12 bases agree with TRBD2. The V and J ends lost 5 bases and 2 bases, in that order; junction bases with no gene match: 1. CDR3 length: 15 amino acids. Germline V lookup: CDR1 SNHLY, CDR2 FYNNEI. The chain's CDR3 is CASSWTSGTYNEQFF. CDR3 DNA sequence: TGTGCCAGCAGTTGGACTAGCGGGACCTACAATGAGCAGTTCTTC.

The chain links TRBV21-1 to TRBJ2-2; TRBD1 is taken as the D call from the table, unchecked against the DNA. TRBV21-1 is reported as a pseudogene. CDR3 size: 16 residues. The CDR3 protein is CASSGQGARDTGELFF. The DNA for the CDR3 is TGTGCCAGCAGCGGACAGGGGGCGCGAGACACCGGGGAGCTGTTTTTT.

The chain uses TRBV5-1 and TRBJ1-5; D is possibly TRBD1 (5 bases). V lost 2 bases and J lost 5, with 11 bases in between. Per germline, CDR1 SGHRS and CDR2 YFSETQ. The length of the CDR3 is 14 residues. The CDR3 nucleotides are TGCGCCAGCAGCTTTCAGGGCGGGGATCAGCCCCAGCATTTT. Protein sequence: CASSFQGGDQPQHF.

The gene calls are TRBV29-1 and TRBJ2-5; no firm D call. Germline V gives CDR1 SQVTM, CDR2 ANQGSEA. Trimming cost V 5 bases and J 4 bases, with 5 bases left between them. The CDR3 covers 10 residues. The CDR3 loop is CSVHTETQYF. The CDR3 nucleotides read TGCAGCGTTCACACAGAGACCCAGTACTTC.

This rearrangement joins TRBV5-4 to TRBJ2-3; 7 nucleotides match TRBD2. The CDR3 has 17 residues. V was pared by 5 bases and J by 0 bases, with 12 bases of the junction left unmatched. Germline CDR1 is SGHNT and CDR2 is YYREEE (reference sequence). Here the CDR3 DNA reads TGTGCCAGCAGTCCTGGGGAAGCGGGACCTAGCACAGATACGCAGTATTTT. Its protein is CASSPGEAGPSTDTQYF.

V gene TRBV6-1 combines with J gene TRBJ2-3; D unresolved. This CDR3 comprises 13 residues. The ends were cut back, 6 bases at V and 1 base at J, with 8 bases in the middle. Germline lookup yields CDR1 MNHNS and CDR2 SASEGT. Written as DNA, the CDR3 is TGTGCCAGCAGCCGCCGGGGCACAGATACGCAGTATTTT. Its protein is CASSRRGTDTQYF.

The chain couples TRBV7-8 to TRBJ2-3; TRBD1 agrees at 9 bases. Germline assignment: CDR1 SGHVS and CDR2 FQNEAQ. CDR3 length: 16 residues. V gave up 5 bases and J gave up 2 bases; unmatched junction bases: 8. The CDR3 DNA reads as TGTGCCAGCAGCCCCGGGACAGGGCGGAACACAGATACGCAGTATTTT. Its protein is CASSPGTGRNTDTQYF.

In DNA form, the CDR3 reads TGTGCCATCAGCGCCGGACTAGCGGGGATGACCTACGAGCAGTACTTC. Its protein is CAISAGLAGMTYEQYF. The chain has TRBV10-3 and TRBJ2-7; 12 positions match TRBD2. The CDR3 sequence is 16 residues long. The junction had 8 bases not matched to a gene; V was cut back by 6 bases and J by 2 bases. Germline V CDR1 and CDR2: ENHRY, SYGVKD.

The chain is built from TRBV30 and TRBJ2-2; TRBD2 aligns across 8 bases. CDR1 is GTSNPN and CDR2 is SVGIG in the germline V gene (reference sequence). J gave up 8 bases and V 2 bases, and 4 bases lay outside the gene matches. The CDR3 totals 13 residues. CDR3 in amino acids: CAWSRAGVGELFF. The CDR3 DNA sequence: TGTGCCTGGAGTCGAGCGGGAGTGGGGGAGCTGTTTTTT. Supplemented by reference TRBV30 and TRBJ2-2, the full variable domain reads SQTIHQWPATLVQPVGSPLSLECTVEGTSNPNLYWYRQAAGRGLQLLFYSVGIGQISSEVPQNLSASRPQDRQFILSSKKLLLSDSGFYLCAWSRAGVGELFFGEGSRLTVL.

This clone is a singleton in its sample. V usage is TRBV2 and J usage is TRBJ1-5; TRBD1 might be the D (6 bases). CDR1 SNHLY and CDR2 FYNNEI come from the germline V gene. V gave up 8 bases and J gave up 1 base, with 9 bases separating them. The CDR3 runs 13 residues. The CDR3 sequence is CASQTGSNQPQHF. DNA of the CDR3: TGTGCCAGCCAGACAGGCAGCAATCAGCCCCAGCATTTT.

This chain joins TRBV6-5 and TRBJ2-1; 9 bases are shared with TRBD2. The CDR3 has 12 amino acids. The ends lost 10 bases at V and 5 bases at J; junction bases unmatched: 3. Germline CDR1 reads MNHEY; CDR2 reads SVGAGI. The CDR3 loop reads CAIRTSDNEQFF. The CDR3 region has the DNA TGTGCCATCCGGACTAGCGACAATGAGCAGTTCTTC.

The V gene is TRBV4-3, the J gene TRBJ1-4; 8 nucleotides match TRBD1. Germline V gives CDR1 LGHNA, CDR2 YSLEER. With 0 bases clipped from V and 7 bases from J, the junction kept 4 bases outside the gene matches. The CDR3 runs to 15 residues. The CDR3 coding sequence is TGCGCCAGCAGCCAAGAGGGGGACAGGACTGAAAAACTGTTTTTT. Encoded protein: CASSQEGDRTEKLFF.

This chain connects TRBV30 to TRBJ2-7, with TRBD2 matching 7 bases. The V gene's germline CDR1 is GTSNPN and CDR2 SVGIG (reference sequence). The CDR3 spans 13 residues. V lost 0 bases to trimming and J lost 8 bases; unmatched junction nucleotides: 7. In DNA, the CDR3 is TGTGCCTGGAGTGTGTGGGGGGGGAACAAGCAGTACTTC. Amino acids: CAWSVWGGNKQYF.

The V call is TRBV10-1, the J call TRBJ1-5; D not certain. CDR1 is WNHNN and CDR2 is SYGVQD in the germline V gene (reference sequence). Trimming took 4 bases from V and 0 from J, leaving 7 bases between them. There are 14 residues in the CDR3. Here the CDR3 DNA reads TGCGCCAGCAGTGTATGGCATAGCAATCAGCCCCAGCATTTT. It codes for CASSVWHSNQPQHF.

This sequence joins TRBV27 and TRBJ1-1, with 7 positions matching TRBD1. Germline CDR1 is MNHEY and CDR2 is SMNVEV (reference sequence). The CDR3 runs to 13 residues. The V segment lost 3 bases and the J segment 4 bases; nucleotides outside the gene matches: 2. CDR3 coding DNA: TGTGCCAGCAGTTTCAACAGGGGCACTGAAGCTTTCTTT. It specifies CASSFNRGTEAFF.

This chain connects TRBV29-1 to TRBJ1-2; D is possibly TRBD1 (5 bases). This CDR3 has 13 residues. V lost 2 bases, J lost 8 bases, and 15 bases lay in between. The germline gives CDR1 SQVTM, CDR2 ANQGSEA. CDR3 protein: CSVEYGWEGGYTF. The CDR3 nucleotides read TGCAGCGTTGAATATGGGTGGGAGGGGGGCTACACCTTC.

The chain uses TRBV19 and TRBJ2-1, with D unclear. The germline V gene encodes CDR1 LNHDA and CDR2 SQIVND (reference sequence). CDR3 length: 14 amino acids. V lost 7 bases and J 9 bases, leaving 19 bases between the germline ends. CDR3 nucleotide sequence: TGTGCCAGTAATGAAGCCCTCGTCTCCGGTGAGCAGTTCTTC. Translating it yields CASNEALVSGEQFF.

CDR3 nucleotides: TGTGCCAGTAGTATAGGTGCTAGCGGGTACCAAGAGACCCAGTACTTC. This sequence encodes CASSIGASGYQETQYF. The chain recombines TRBV19 with TRBJ2-5; 8 bases align to TRBD2. The CDR3 runs to 16 residues. CDR1 LNHDA and CDR2 SQIVND come from the germline V gene (reference sequence). With V trimmed by 1 base and J by 0 bases, 4 bases remained unmatched.

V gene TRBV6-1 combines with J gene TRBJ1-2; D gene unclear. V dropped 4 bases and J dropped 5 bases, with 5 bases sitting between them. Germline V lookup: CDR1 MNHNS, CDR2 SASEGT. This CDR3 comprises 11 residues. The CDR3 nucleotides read TGTGCCAGCAGTGCCCAATATGGCTACACCTTC. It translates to CASSAQYGYTF.

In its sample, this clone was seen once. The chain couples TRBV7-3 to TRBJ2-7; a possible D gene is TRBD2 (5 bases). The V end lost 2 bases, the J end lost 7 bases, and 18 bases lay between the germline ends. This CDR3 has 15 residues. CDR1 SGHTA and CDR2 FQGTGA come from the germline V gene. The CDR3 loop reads CASSLSRASPGEQYF. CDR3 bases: TGTGCCAGCAGCTTATCACGGGCTAGCCCGGGAGAGCAGTACTTC.

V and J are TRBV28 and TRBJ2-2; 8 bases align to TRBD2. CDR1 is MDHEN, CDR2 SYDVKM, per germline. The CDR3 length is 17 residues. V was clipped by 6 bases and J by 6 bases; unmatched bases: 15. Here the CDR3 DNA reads TGTGCCAGCAGCCAAACCGGGACTAGGTGGGGGGCCGGGGAGCTGTTTTTT. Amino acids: CASSQTGTRWGAGELFF.

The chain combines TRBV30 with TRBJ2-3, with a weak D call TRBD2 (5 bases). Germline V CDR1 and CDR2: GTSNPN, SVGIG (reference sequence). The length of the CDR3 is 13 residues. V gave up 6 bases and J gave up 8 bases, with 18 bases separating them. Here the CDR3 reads CACSNLDLGTQYF. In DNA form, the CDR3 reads TGTGCCTGTTCGAATTTGGACTTGGGTACGCAGTATTTT.

CDR3 region: CASSLTPGTGRFSGNTIYF. CDR3 DNA: TGTGCCAGCAGCTTGACGCCAGGCACAGGCCGATTCTCTGGAAACACCATATATTTT. This chain links TRBV5-6 with TRBJ1-3; perhaps TRBD1 as D (5 bases). This CDR3 has 19 residues. Germline lookup yields CDR1 SGHDT and CDR2 YYEEEE. The V gene lost 1 base and the J gene lost 0 bases, with 20 bases spanning the gap.

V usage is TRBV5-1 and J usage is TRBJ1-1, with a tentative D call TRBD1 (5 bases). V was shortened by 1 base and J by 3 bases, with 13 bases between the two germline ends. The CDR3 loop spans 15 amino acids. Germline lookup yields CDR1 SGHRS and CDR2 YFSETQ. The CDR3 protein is CASSLSLGGYTEAFF. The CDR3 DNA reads TGCGCCAGCAGCTTGTCTCTGGGGGGATACACTGAAGCTTTCTTT.

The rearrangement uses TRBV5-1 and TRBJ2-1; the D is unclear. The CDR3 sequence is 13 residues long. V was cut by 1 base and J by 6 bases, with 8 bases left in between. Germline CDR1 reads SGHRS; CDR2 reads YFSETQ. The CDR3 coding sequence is TGCGCCAGCAGCTTGACTAACGCCAATGAGCAGTTCTTC. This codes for CASSLTNANEQFF.

CDR3 DNA: TGCGCCAGCAGCCAAGATGGCCGCATGAACACTGAAGCTTTCTTT. This gives the protein CASSQDGRMNTEAFF. J is TRBJ1-1 and V is TRBV4-3; D is unresolved. Trimming cost V 0 bases and J 0 bases, with 8 bases left between them. Germline V gene sequence: CDR1 LGHNA, CDR2 YSLEER. The length of the CDR3 is 15 residues.

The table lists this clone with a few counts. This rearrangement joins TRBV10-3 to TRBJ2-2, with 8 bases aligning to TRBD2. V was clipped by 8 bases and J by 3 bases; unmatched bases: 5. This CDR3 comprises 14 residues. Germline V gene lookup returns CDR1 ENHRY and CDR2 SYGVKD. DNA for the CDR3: TGTGCCATCGGCCCAGCGGGAGACACCGGGGAGCTGTTTTTT. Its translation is CAIGPAGDTGELFF.

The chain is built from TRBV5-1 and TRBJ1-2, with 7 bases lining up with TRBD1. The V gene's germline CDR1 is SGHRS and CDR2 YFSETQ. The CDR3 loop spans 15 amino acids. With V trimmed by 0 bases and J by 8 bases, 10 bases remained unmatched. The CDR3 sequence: CASSLEAQTGSGYTF. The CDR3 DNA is TGCGCCAGCAGCTTGGAGGCCCAGACAGGGAGCGGCTACACCTTC.